This T cell receptor (beta chain) was profiled in a study of OX40 agonist ivuxolimab in advanced cancers. Concerning this clone: Its antigen is still unknown.

Profiled with immunoSEQ multiplex PCR; TCRdb holds only in-frame clones, not every one. The table shows 70,000 or so clones, with approximately 80% occurring only once. Enrollment shut out patients with autoimmune disease history or systemic immunosuppression. Study results and caveats: No determination was made of the antigen specificity of the expanded peripheral T cells. The authors also found low normalized T-cell clonal expansion in some nonresponders. Among the lowest peripheral clonal expansion occurred in 0.1-3.0 mg/kg partial responders.

Specimen: CD4+ or CD8+ T cells sorted from blood, collected in a trial of the OX40 agonist ivuxolimab. This TCR came from an adult with an advanced solid tumor such as melanoma, head and neck, liver or kidney cancer.

CDR3 region: CASSYSQGARGNTIYF. The CDR3 DNA sequence: TGTGCCAGCAGTTACTCCCAGGGGGCGCGAGGAAACACCATATATTTT. The chain couples TRBV6-5 to TRBJ1-3; TRBD1 matches 8 bases. Germline-derived CDR1 and CDR2 are MNHEY and SVGAGI. V shed 0 bases, J shed 4 bases, and the junction held 5 bases outside the gene matches. The CDR3 sequence is 16 residues long.